The entry below describes one TCR beta chain. Its binding antigen is unknown. Base quality data are lacking; no much larger clone is found one base away. Reading the germline V gene gives CDR1 SGHTA and CDR2 FQGNSA. V gives up 4 bases and J gives up 3 bases, and the segment between their germline ends measures 10 bases. Including the terminal cysteine and phenylalanine, the CDR3 comprises 14 residues. The sequence is cut down to CDR3 DNA, 42 bases in frame from base 1. The data stem from a study of control samples from healthy donors and cancer patients (TCRdb year 2020). The receptor library was made with the immunoSEQ multiplex PCR assay. In TCRdb, the immuneACCESS table is reduced to in-frame sequences with V and J assigned. These tables do not hold every clone; where another copy was compared, an unresolved V gene accounts for under half, and the others remain unexplained. The sample table contains approximately 84,000 clones; only one count was recorded for approximately 82% of them. 8.5% to 10% of the sample rests with the top ten.

The material sequenced was blood. The receptor's source is a woman aged 55-69 years in good health. This chain joins TRBV7-2 to TRBJ2-1; a weak D assignment points to TRBD2 (5 bases agree). In nucleotides, the sequence is TGTGCCAGCAGCTCCCCGGGATACTACAATGAGCAGTTCTTC. Its protein is CASSSPGYYNEQFF.